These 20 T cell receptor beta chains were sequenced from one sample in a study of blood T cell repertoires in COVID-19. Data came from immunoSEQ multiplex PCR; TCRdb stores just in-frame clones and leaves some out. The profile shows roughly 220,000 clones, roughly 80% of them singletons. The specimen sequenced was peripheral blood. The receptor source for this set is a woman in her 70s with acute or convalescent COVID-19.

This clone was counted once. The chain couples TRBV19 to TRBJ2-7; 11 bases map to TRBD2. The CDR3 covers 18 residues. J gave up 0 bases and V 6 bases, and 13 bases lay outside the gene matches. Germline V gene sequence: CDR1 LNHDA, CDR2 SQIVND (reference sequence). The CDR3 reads CASSAGTSGRHSSYEQYF. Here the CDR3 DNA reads TGTGCCAGTAGCGCAGGGACTAGCGGAAGACATTCCTCCTACGAGCAGTACTTC.

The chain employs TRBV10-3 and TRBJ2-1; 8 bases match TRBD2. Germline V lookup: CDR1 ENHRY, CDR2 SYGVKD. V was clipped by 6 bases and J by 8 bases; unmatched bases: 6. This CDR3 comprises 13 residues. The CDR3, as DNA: TGTGCCATCAGGCCGGGACTAGAGGATGAGCAGTTCTTC. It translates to CAIRPGLEDEQFF.

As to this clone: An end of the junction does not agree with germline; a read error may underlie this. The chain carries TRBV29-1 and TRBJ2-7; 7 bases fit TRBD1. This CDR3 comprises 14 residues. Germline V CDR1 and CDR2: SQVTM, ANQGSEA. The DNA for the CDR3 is TGCAGCGTTGAAGATCCAGGGGGTCGCTACGGGCAGTACTTC. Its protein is CSVEDPGGRYGQYF.

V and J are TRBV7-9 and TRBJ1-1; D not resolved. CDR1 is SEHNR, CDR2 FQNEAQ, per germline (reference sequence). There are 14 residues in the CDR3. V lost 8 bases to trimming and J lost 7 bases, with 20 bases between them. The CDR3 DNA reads TGTGCCAGCCCTCCTCCGGGAGGAACCCTTGAAGCTTTCTTT. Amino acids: CASPPPGGTLEAFF.

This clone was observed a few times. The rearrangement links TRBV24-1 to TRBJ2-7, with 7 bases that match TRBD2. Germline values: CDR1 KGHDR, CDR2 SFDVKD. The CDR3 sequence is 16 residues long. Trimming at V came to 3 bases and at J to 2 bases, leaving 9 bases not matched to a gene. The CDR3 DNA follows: TGTGCCACCAGTGATCCCAAGGGAGGGACCCCCTACGAGCAGTACTTC. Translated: CATSDPKGGTPYEQYF.

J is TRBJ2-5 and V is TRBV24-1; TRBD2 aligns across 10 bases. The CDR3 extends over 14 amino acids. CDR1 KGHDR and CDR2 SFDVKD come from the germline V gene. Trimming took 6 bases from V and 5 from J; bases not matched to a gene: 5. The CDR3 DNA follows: TGTGCCACCAGTAACAGCGGGAGGGCTGAGACCCAGTACTTC. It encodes CATSNSGRAETQYF.

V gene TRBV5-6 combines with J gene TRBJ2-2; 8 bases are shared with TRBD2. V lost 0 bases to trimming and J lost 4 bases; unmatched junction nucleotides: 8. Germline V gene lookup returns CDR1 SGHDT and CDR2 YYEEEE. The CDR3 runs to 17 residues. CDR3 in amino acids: CASSLGPSGSTTGELFF. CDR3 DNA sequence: TGTGCCAGCAGCTTGGGTCCTAGCGGGTCCACCACCGGGGAGCTGTTTTTT.

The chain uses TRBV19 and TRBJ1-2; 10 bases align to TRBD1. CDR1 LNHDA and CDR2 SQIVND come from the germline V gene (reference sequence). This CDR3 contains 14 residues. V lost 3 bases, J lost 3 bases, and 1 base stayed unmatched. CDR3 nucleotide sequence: TGTGCCAGTAGTATGGGACAGGGGTACTATGGCTACACCTTC. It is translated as CASSMGQGYYGYTF.

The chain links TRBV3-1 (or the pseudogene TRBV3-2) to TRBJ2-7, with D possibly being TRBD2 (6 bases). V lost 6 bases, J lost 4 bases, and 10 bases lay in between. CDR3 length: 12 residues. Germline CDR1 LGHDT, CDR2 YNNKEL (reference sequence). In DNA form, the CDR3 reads TGTGCCAGCAGAACGGGGGAATACGAGCAGTACTTC. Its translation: CASRTGEYEQYF.

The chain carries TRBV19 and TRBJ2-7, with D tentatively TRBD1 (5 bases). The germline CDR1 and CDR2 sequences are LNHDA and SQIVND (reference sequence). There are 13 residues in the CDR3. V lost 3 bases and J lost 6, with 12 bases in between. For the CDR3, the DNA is TGTGCCAGTAGTATCACCAGGGATGGCGAGCAGTACTTC. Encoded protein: CASSITRDGEQYF.

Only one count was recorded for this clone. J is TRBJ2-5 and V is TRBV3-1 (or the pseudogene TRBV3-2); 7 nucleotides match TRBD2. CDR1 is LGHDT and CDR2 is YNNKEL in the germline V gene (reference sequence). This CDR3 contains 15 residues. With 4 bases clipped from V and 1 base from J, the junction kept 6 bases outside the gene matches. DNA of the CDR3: TGTGCCAGCAGCCCAACGACTAGCATCCAAGAGACCCAGTACTTC. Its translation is CASSPTTSIQETQYF.

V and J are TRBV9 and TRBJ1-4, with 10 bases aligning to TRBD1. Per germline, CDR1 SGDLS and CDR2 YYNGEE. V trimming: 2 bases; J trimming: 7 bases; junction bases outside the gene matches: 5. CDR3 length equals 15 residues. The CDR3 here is CASSVGTGESEKLFF. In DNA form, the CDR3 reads TGTGCCAGCAGCGTCGGGACAGGGGAGAGTGAAAAACTGTTTTTT.

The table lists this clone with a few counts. For the CDR3, the DNA is TGTGCCAGCAGCTTAGGACAGGGACGTGAAAAACTGTTTTTT. Translating it yields CASSLGQGREKLFF. The J gene is TRBJ1-4, the V gene TRBV7-9; 7 positions match TRBD1. The V segment lost 1 base and the J segment 7 bases; nucleotides outside the gene matches: 3. The CDR3 covers 14 residues. Per the germline V gene, CDR1 is SEHNR and CDR2 is FQNEAQ (reference sequence).

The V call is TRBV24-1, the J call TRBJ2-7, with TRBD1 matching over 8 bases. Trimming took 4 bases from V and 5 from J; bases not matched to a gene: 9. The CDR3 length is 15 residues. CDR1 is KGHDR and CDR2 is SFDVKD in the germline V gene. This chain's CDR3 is CATSDSTGAVDEQYF. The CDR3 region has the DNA TGTGCCACCAGTGACTCGACAGGGGCGGTGGACGAGCAGTACTTC.

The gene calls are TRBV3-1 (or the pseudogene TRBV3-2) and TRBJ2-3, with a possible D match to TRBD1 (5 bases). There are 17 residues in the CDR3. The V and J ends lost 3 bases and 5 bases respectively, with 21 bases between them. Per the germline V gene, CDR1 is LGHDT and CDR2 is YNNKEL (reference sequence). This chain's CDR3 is CASSHYTRSGRIDTQYF. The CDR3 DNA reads TGTGCCAGCAGCCATTATACCCGGTCAGGGCGGATAGATACGCAGTATTTT.

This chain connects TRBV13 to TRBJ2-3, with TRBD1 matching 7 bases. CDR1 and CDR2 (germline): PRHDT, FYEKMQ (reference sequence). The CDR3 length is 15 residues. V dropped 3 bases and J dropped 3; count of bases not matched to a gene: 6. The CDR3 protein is CASSFRQGWTDTQYF. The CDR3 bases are TGTGCCAGCAGCTTTCGACAGGGTTGGACAGATACGCAGTATTTT.

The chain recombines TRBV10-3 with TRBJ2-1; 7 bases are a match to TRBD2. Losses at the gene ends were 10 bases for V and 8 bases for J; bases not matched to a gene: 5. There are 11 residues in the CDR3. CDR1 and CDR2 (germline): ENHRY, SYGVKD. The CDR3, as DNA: TGTGCCACCCGACGGGGGGATGAGCAGTTCTTC. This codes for CATRRGDEQFF.

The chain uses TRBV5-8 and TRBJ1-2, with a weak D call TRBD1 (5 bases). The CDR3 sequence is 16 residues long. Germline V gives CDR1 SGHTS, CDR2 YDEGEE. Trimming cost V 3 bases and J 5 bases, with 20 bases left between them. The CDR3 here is CASSYWSDRGGYGYTF. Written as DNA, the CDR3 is TGTGCCAGCAGCTATTGGTCAGACCGCGGGGGGTATGGCTACACCTTC.

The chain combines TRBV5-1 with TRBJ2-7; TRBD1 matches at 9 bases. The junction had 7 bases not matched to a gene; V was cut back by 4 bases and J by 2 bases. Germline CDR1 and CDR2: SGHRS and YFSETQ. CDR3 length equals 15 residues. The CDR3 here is CASSQSRDRAYEQYF. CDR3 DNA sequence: TGCGCCAGCAGCCAGAGCCGGGACAGGGCCTACGAGCAGTACTTC.

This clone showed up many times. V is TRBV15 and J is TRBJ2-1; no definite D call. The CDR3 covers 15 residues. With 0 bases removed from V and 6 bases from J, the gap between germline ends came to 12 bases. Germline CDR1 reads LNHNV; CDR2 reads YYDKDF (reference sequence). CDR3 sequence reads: CATSRDQRSGNEQFF. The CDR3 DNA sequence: TGTGCCACCAGCAGAGATCAGAGGAGTGGCAATGAGCAGTTCTTC.